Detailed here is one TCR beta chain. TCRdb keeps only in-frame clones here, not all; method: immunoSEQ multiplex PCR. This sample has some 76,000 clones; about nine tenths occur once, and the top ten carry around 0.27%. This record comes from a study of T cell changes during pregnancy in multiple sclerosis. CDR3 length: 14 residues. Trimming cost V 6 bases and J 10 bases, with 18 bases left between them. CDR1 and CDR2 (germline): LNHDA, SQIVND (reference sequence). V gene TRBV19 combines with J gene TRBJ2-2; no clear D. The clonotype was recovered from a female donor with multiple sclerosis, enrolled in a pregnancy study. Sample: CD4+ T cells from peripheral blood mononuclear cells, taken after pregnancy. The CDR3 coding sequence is TGTGCCAGTAGCTTAACTGTCCCTCCGATGGAGCTGTTTTTT. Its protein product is CASSLTVPPMELFF.